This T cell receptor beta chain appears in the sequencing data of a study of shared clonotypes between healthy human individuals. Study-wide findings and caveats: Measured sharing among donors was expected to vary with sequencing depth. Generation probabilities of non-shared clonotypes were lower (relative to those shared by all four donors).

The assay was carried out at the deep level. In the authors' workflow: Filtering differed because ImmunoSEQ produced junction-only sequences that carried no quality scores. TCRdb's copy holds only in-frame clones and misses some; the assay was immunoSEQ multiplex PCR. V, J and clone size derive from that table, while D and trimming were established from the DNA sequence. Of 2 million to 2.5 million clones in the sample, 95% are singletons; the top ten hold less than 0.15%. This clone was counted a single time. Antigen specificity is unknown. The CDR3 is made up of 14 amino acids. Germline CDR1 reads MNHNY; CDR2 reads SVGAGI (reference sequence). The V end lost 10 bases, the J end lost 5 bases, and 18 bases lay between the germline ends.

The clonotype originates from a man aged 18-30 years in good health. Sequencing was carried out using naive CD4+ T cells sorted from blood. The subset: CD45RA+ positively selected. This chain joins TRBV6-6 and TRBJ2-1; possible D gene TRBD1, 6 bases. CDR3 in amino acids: CATTLAGANNEQFF. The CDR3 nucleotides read TGTGCCACCACCCTGGCAGGGGCCAACAATGAGCAGTTCTTC.